This TCR beta chain was recorded in a study of regulatory and conventional T cells in RAG deficiency. Findings of the study overall: Treg unique TCR beta sequences were 80 to 100-fold fewer in Omenn syndrome and CID/AS patients than controls.

The sorted conventional CD4+ T cells were CD25-low and CD127-high, with genomic DNA sequenced. Libraries were prepared by immunoSEQ multiplex PCR; TCRdb keeps only in-frame clonotypes and omits some of them. The sample yields around 30,000 clones, 90% to 95% seen once. About this clone itself: What it recognizes is unknown.

CDR1 and CDR2 from the germline V gene are SGHNT and YENEEA. Trimming pared 5 bases from V and 8 bases from J, leaving 16 bases between. The CDR3 covers 14 residues. Separately, the same data were catalogued under a study of regulatory T cells. That report notes: Primers: 52 TRBV forward and 13 TRBJ reverse.

Sequences were obtained from CD25- CD4+ T cells sorted from blood. The chain carries TRBV11-3 and TRBJ2-1; tentative D call: TRBD1 (7 bases). The source of this sequence is a human donor in good health. The DNA of the CDR3 is TGTGCCAGCAGCACACGGGGCGGGACAGATGAGCAGTTCTTC. Protein product: CASSTRGGTDEQFF.